This is a list of T cell receptor beta chains from one sample in a study of T cells after yellow fever vaccination. TCRdb independently ran MiXCR on the 5' RACE reads; one entry per CDR3 protein. Among 68,000 or so distinct CDR3 sequences listed, approximately 7% were seen once. Here the sequenced sample was CD8+ T cells sorted from PBMCs, taken roughly 45 days after the first yellow fever vaccination. These receptors came from a man aged 18 to 30 who received the YFV17D yellow fever vaccine. The CDR3 runs from the conserved cysteine through the conserved F or W. The D gene is left open where the match is weak. Expanded clones are given a class, and other clones once, few, many or no size at all.

D gene | J gene | V gene | clone size | CDR3 protein | CDR3 DNA
TRBD1 | TRBJ2-1 | TRBV12-3/TRBV12-4 | NA | CASSLRGQGYTEQFF | TGTGCCAGCAGTTTAAGGGGACAGGGGTATACTGAGCAGTTCTTC
TRBD1 | TRBJ2-5 | TRBV18 | many | CASSPGGDRVETQYF | TGTGCCAGCTCACCAGGGGGCGACAGGGTAGAGACCCAGTACTTC
TRBD1 | TRBJ2-1 | TRBV10-3 | few | CAISESGRGLSEQFF | TGTGCCATCAGTGAGTCGGGCAGGGGGCTAAGTGAGCAGTTCTTC
TRBD2 | TRBJ2-3 | TRBV6-1 | many | CASSELAGGPLDTQYF | TGTGCCAGCAGTGAACTAGCGGGGGGGCCGTTGGATACGCAGTATTTT
NA | TRBJ2-5 | TRBV20-1 | many | CSARAAAGEETQYF | TGCAGTGCTAGAGCCGCTGCAGGGGAAGAGACCCAGTACTTC
NA | TRBJ2-5 | TRBV7-3 | many | CASSTYGGAETQYF | TGTGCCAGCAGCACCTACGGGGGCGCTGAGACCCAGTACTTC
NA | TRBJ2-5 | TRBV15 | medium-sized | CATSRVELRQGSQYF | TGTGCCACCAGCAGAGTCGAACTTCGCCAAGGGTCCCAGTACTTC
TRBD2 | TRBJ2-5 | TRBV29-1 | many | CSATYGTSGGRETQYF | TGCAGCGCCACATACGGGACTAGCGGGGGTCGGGAGACCCAGTACTTC
NA | TRBJ1-1 | TRBV7-6 | NA | CASSLGGNTAAFF | TGTGCCAGCAGCTTAGGCGGGAACACTGCAGCTTTCTTT
NA | TRBJ2-4 | TRBV13 | many | CASSSSDLAKNIQYF | TGTGCCAGCAGCTCCTCGGACTTAGCCAAAAACATTCAGTACTTC
NA | TRBJ2-5 | TRBV11-2 | many | CASSFIKETQYF | TGTGCCAGCAGCTTTATTAAAGAGACCCAGTACTTC
NA | TRBJ1-1 | TRBV5-1 | many | CASSLPGWANTEAFF | TGCGCCAGCAGCTTGCCCGGATGGGCAAACACTGAAGCTTTCTTT
NA | TRBJ1-3 | TRBV7-6 | NA | CASSLSRGRGNTIYF | TGTGCCAGCAGCTTATCTAGGGGGAGAGGAAACACCATATATTTT
NA | TRBJ2-2 | TRBV4-3 | many | CASSPRPVQSGELFF | TGCGCCAGCAGCCCACGACCAGTACAGTCCGGGGAGCTGTTTTTT
NA | TRBJ1-1 | TRBV5-1 | few | CASSLSTLLLTEAFF | TGCGCCAGCAGCTTGTCTACTCTGCTATTAACGGAAGCTTTCTTT
NA | TRBJ1-1 | TRBV5-6 | NA | CASSLAPGRWHTEAFF | TGTGCCAGCAGCTTGGCCCCTGGCAGGTGGCACACTGAAGCTTTCTTT